The present entry profiles one T cell receptor beta chain with its context. This sample was taken from a study of blood T cell repertoires in COVID-19. The wider study: COVID-19 samples, acute and convalescent, were from the United States, Italy and Spain.

This CDR3 contains 18 residues. V shed 2 bases and J 2 bases; nucleotides not matched to a gene: 15. Looked up from germline, CDR1 is LNHDA and CDR2 is SQIVND (reference sequence). Authors' analysis steps: Estimates of nucleated cell counts were drawn from the amplification of reference gene primers. Clones were read by immunoSEQ multiplex PCR, and TCRdb kept only the in-frame ones, dropping some. V and J calls and clone size are copied from that table; D and trimming were computed from the DNA. This sample has under 100,000 clones, with about 90% found just once. The TCR comes from a male donor with acute or convalescent COVID-19. V gene TRBV19 combines with J gene TRBJ2-7, with 7 nucleotides matching TRBD1. Sequenced sample: peripheral blood. In DNA form, the CDR3 reads TGTGCCAGTAGTATAAGGGCCCCCGACAGGGCCTTTACCTACGAGCAGTACTTC. Its translation is CASSIRAPDRAFTYEQYF.